This T cell receptor beta chain was captured in a study of identifying expanded T cells in peripheral blood. Using immunoSEQ multiplex PCR, the repertoire was profiled, and TCRdb retains in-frame clones only, with some absent. The table shows roughly 78,000 clones, with roughly 88% occurring only once. Notes on this clone: The antigen is not known.

The germline gives CDR1 MDHEN, CDR2 SYDVKM. Germline trimming cut 4 bases from V and 4 bases from J; bases unmatched to any gene: 6. There are 16 residues in the CDR3. Broader study findings: Approximately 1.1 clones differed between technical replicates, versus about 16 and 19 over time.

This TCR was sampled from a person aged 18 to 70 in good health. The chain joins TRBV28 to TRBJ2-1, with 11 bases identical to TRBD2. Sequenced input: blood. The CDR3 loop is CASSSPGLAEYNEQFF. The CDR3 nucleotides are TGTGCCAGCAGTTCGCCGGGACTAGCGGAATACAATGAGCAGTTCTTC.